The following is a TCR beta chain sequence with its context. The source of the sample is a study of blood T cell repertoires in COVID-19. The V gene end was trimmed by 1 base and the J gene end by 8 bases; junction bases not matched to a gene: 7. Germline V gene lookup returns CDR1 SGHVS and CDR2 FQNEAQ. This CDR3 has 14 residues. In the source study's methods: The authors estimated nucleated cell counts from reference gene primer amplification. TCRdb's table, derived via immunoSEQ multiplex PCR, lists solely in-frame clones and lacks some. V and J calls and clone size are given by that table; D and trimming were obtained from the DNA. Here the sample spans roughly 500,000 clones, about 85% being singletons. Study members were between about 18 and 95 years old and lived in some 26 US regions. Cohort 3 donors counted as recovered after two negative PCRs, clearance, or resolved symptoms.

V is TRBV7-8 and J is TRBJ2-7; TRBD1 aligns across 8 bases. The sample taken for sequencing was PBMCs or T cells enriched from blood (not recorded which). The clonotype comes from a woman aged 55-69 years who had recovered from COVID-19. CDR3 nucleotide sequence: TGTGCCAGCAGCTTAGGGACAGGGCCTACGAAGCAGTACTTC. This translates into CASSLGTGPTKQYF.